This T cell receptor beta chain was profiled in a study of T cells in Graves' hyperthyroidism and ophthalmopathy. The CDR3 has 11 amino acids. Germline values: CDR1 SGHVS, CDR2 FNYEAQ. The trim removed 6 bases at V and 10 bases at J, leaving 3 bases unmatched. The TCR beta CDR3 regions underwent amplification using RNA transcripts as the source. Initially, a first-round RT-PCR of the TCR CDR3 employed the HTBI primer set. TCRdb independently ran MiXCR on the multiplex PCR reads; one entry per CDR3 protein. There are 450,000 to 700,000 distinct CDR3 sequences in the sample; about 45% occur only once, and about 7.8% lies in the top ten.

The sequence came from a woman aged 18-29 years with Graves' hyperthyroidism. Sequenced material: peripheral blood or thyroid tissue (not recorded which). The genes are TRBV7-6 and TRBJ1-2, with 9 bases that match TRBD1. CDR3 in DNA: TGTGCCAGCAGTCGGACAGGGGTCTACACCTTC. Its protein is CASSRTGVYTF.